A single sample gave rise to the 27 T cell receptor beta chains below, sequenced in a study of CD8 T cells in ankylosing spondylitis. TCRdb reprocessed the 5' RACE reads with MiXCR, giving one entry per CDR3 protein. The sample contains about 64,000 distinct CDR3 sequences, 6% to 8% of which appear only once. Material: synovial fluid, either unsorted or a sorted T cell fraction (not recorded which). The receptors derive from a male donor with ankylosing spondylitis.

This clonotype was counted many times. This rearrangement joins TRBV7-9 to TRBJ2-7; 11 nucleotides agree with TRBD2. J lost 0 bases, V lost 1 base, and 5 bases had no gene match. In germline, CDR1 is SEHNR, CDR2 FQNEAQ (reference sequence). This CDR3 spans 17 amino acids. CDR3 in DNA: TGTGCCAGCAGCTTAGGACTAGCGGGACTTTACTCCTACGAGCAGTACTTC. Amino acid sequence: CASSLGLAGLYSYEQYF.

The table lists this clonotype with many counts. This chain uses TRBV6-1 with TRBJ2-7, with 7 bases aligning to TRBD1. This CDR3 comprises 14 residues. The trim removed 8 bases at V and 6 bases at J, leaving 13 bases unmatched. CDR1 and CDR2 from the germline V gene are MNHNS and SASEGT. The CDR3 loop reads CASQTGTASREQYF. CDR3 nucleotide sequence: TGTGCCAGCCAAACCGGGACAGCCAGCCGCGAGCAGTACTTC.

This clonotype was found a few times. The chain combines TRBV20-1 with TRBJ2-2; tentative D call: TRBD1 (5 bases). The CDR3 sequence is 12 residues long. V lost 6 bases to trimming and J lost 6 bases, with 11 bases between them. The germline V gene encodes CDR1 DFQATT and CDR2 SNEGSKA (reference sequence). DNA for the CDR3: TGCAGTGCAGTAGTACAGGCCGGGGAGCTGTTTTTT. Protein product: CSAVVQAGELFF.

The gene calls are TRBV4-3 and TRBJ2-7, with D possibly being TRBD2 (6 bases). V gave up 4 bases and J gave up 0 bases, with 13 bases separating them. Germline-derived CDR1 and CDR2 are LGHNA and YSLEER. The CDR3 consists of 15 residues. Here the CDR3 reads CASSLDYGGSYEQYF. DNA of the CDR3: TGCGCCAGCAGCCTCGACTACGGGGGCTCCTACGAGCAGTACTTC.

This clonotype came up many times. This chain uses TRBV15 with TRBJ2-5; D remains unclear. CDR3 length equals 13 residues. Germline values: CDR1 LNHNV, CDR2 YYDKDF (reference sequence). With 1 base removed from V and 5 bases from J, the gap between germline ends came to 8 bases. CDR3 region: CATSRAPEETQYF. Here the CDR3 DNA reads TGTGCCACCAGCAGAGCACCGGAGGAGACCCAGTACTTC.

This clonotype has at least ten counts. The chain recombines TRBV4-1 with TRBJ2-5; 12 positions match TRBD2. In germline, CDR1 is MGHRA, CDR2 YSYEKL. V was clipped by 0 bases and J by 5 bases; unmatched bases: 7. This CDR3 comprises 17 residues. Written as DNA, the CDR3 is TGCGCCAGCAGCCAAGAAGGGACTAGCGGGCAGGGGGAGACCCAGTACTTC. This gives the protein CASSQEGTSGQGETQYF.

The table lists this clonotype with many counts. This chain uses TRBV20-1 with TRBJ2-1, with a tentative D call TRBD2 (6 bases). CDR3 length: 11 amino acids. The germline CDR1 and CDR2 sequences are DFQATT and SNEGSKA (reference sequence). Trimming stripped 7 bases from V and 10 bases from J, with 14 bases between. The DNA of the CDR3 is TGCAGTGGTTCCGGGAGCGTCGAGCAGTTCTTC. This codes for CSGSGSVEQFF.

This clonotype was seen more than once but under ten times. The rearrangement uses TRBV27 and TRBJ1-1; possibly TRBD1 for D (6 bases). Per germline, CDR1 MNHEY and CDR2 SMNVEV (reference sequence). V gave up 4 bases and J gave up 1 base, with 7 bases separating them. The CDR3 runs to 13 residues. The CDR3, as DNA: TGTGCCAGCAGTTGGACAGAGAACACTGAAGCTTTCTTT. Translation gives CASSWTENTEAFF.

The gene calls are TRBV18 and TRBJ1-6, with D possibly matching TRBD1 (5 bases). The germline V gene has CDR1 KGHSH and CDR2 LQKENI. Deletions cut 5 bases from V and 11 bases from J, with 13 bases between. The CDR3 extends over 13 amino acids. The CDR3 nucleotides read TGTGCCAGCTCAGCCGGGGCCGGCGCACCCCTCCACTTT. It encodes CASSAGAGAPLHF.

The chain employs TRBV6-1 and TRBJ2-4; weak D call: TRBD1 (5 bases). The CDR3 has 16 amino acids. From germline, CDR1 is MNHNS and CDR2 SASEGT. V was trimmed by 0 bases and J by 2 bases, leaving 11 bases between them. CDR3 loop: CASSEARASSKNIQYF. The CDR3, as DNA: TGTGCCAGCAGTGAAGCCAGGGCCTCCTCCAAAAACATTCAGTACTTC.

This chain uses TRBV7-2 with TRBJ2-7; D is unclear. V was pared by 5 bases and J by 6 bases, with 14 bases between. Germline CDR1 SGHTA, CDR2 FQGNSA. The CDR3 totals 13 residues. The CDR3 here is CASSMVIVGEQYF. Here the CDR3 DNA reads TGTGCCAGCAGCATGGTGATAGTGGGCGAGCAGTACTTC.

This clonotype was seen a handful of times. The V gene is TRBV28, the J gene TRBJ1-4, with a tentative D call TRBD1 (6 bases). The CDR3 covers 16 residues. Germline CDR1 reads MDHEN; CDR2 reads SYDVKM. The V and J ends lost 3 bases and 0 bases respectively, with 11 bases between them. DNA of the CDR3: TGTGCCAGCAGTTTTTTACAGGGCGCAACTAATGAAAAACTGTTTTTT. Translation: CASSFLQGATNEKLFF. Full variable domain (remainder filled in from reference TRBV28 and TRBJ1-4): DVKVTQSSRYLVKRTGEKVFLECVQDMDHENMFWYRQDPGLGLRLIYFSYDVKMKEKGDIPEGYSVSREKKERFSLILESASTNQTSMYLCASSFLQGATNEKLFFGSGTQLSVL.

The chain couples TRBV21-1 to TRBJ2-4; no DNA check was done on the table's D call, TRBD1. TRBV21-1 is designated a pseudogene. This CDR3 has 15 amino acids. The CDR3 DNA reads as TGTGCCAGCAGCAAAGGGGGGGCTTTCGAAAACATTCAGTACTTC. It encodes CASSKGGAFENIQYF.

The table lists this clonotype with many counts. This chain links TRBV15 with TRBJ2-7; the D gene is possibly TRBD1 (5 bases). The V gene lost 1 base and the J gene lost 2 bases, with 9 bases spanning the gap. Per germline, CDR1 LNHNV and CDR2 YYDKDF (reference sequence). CDR3 length: 14 residues. CDR3 protein: CATSRARTPYEQYF. In nucleotides, the CDR3 is TGTGCCACCAGCAGAGCCAGGACACCCTACGAGCAGTACTTC. Full variable domain (outside the CDR3, taken from reference TRBV15 and TRBJ2-7): DAMVIQNPRYQVTQFGKPVTLSCSQTLNHNVMYWYQQKSSQAPKLLFHYYDKDFNNEADTPDNFQSRRPNTSFCFLDIRSPGLGDTAMYLCATSRARTPYEQYFGPGTRLTVT.

This clonotype was observed many times. The J gene is TRBJ1-5, the V gene TRBV6-2 or TRBV6-3; D perhaps matches TRBD1 (6 bases). The V gene lost 8 bases and the J gene lost 3 bases, with 11 bases spanning the gap. CDR1 and CDR2 from the germline V gene are MNHEY and SVGEGT. The CDR3 consists of 13 residues. Written as DNA, the CDR3 is TGTGCCAGCGAGGGGGGTATCAATCAGCCCCAGCATTTT. It yields the protein CASEGGINQPQHF.

In its sample, this clonotype was seen a few times. This rearrangement joins TRBV18 to TRBJ2-7; 9 bases agree with TRBD1. J lost 5 bases, V lost 4 bases, and 3 bases had no gene match. The CDR3 totals 13 residues. CDR1 is KGHSH, CDR2 LQKENI, per germline. The CDR3: CASSQDRGNEQYF. CDR3 sequence (DNA): TGTGCCAGCTCACAAGACAGGGGGAACGAGCAGTACTTC. The full variable domain, its missing parts supplied by reference TRBV18 and TRBJ2-7, is NAGVMQNPRHLVRRRGQEARLRCSPMKGHSHVYWYRQLPEEGLKFMVYLQKENIIDESGMPKERFSAEFPKEGPSILRIQQVVRGDSAAYFCASSQDRGNEQYFGPGTRLTVT.

The rearrangement uses TRBV27 and TRBJ2-1, with no clear D. Trimming took 3 bases from V and 4 from J, leaving 13 bases between them. Germline CDR1 is MNHEY and CDR2 is SMNVEV (reference sequence). The CDR3 runs to 15 residues. The CDR3 DNA follows: TGTGCCAGCAGTTTTGGTCTTCCCCGTTACAATGAGCAGTTCTTC. Amino acids: CASSFGLPRYNEQFF.

This clonotype showed up many times. The chain recombines TRBV2 with TRBJ2-4, with 9 positions matching TRBD2. V shed 4 bases and J 6 bases; nucleotides not matched to a gene: 13. The CDR3 contains 17 residues. From germline, CDR1 is SNHLY and CDR2 FYNNEI. The CDR3 protein is CASSASGGRAGLNIQYF. The DNA for the CDR3 is TGTGCCAGCAGTGCCTCGGGCGGGAGGGCCGGTTTAAACATTCAGTACTTC.

At least ten counts were recorded for this clonotype. The chain couples TRBV7-3 to TRBJ2-1, with 9 bases that match TRBD2. The V gene's germline CDR1 is SGHTA and CDR2 FQGTGA. V trimming: 5 bases; J trimming: 4 bases; junction bases outside the gene matches: 6. There are 15 residues in the CDR3. CDR3 amino acids: CASSPRAGGYNEQFF. For the CDR3, the DNA is TGTGCCAGCAGCCCGCGTGCGGGGGGGTACAATGAGCAGTTCTTC.

This clonotype showed up many times. This chain joins TRBV12-3 or TRBV12-4 and TRBJ2-7; D gene ambiguous. This CDR3 comprises 12 residues. The V end was cut by 1 base, the J end by 3 bases, with 4 bases between. The CDR3 bases are TGTGCCAGCAGTTTAGGTGACTACGAGCAGTACTTC. It encodes CASSLGDYEQYF.

The rearrangement links TRBV11-1 to TRBJ2-5; D ambiguous. This CDR3 has 16 residues. Germline V gene data show CDR1 as SGHAT and CDR2 as FQDESV (reference sequence). Trimming removed 1 base from V and 5 bases from J, with 17 bases in between. This CDR3 is CASSLGGSLLKETQYF. The DNA for the CDR3 is TGTGCCAGCAGCTTAGGTGGTTCGTTATTAAAGGAGACCCAGTACTTC. Supplemented by reference TRBV11-1 and TRBJ2-5, the full variable domain reads EAEVAQSPRYKITEKSQAVAFWCDPISGHATLYWYRQILGQGPELLVQFQDESVVDDSQLPKDRFSAERLKGVDSTLKIQPAELGDSAMYLCASSLGGSLLKETQYFGPGTRLLVL.

This clonotype came up many times. This sequence joins TRBV6-1 and TRBJ1-5; D is unresolved. The germline gives CDR1 MNHNS, CDR2 SASEGT. The CDR3 loop spans 14 amino acids. V lost 4 bases and J 7 bases, leaving 14 bases between the germline ends. CDR3 sequence (DNA): TGTGCCAGCAGTGTGTCAGGCGGCGGGCAGCCCCAGCATTTT. It is translated as CASSVSGGGQPQHF.

The chain uses TRBV28 and TRBJ2-3; D is unclear. V gave up 6 bases and J gave up 4 bases, with 8 bases separating them. This CDR3 comprises 12 residues. Germline values: CDR1 MDHEN, CDR2 SYDVKM. The CDR3 region has the DNA TGTGCCAGCAGGCCTTTCGCAGATACGCAGTATTTT. Translating it yields CASRPFADTQYF. Looking up the rest from reference TRBV28 and TRBJ2-3 gives the full variable domain: DVKVTQSSRYLVKRTGEKVFLECVQDMDHENMFWYRQDPGLGLRLIYFSYDVKMKEKGDIPEGYSVSREKKERFSLILESASTNQTSMYLCASRPFADTQYFGPGTRLTVL.

The chain is built from TRBV5-1 and TRBJ2-1; possibly TRBD2 for D (5 bases). Trimming took 4 bases from V and 6 from J, leaving 11 bases between them. Germline CDR1 and CDR2: SGHRS and YFSETQ. This CDR3 spans 13 amino acids. CDR3 loop: CASSRTSLNEQFF. The CDR3 region has the DNA TGCGCCAGCAGCAGGACTTCGCTCAATGAGCAGTTCTTC.

V usage is TRBV5-8 and J usage is TRBJ2-2; D uncertain. The germline V gene encodes CDR1 SGHTS and CDR2 YDEGEE. The V and J ends lost 2 bases and 1 base respectively, with 6 bases between them. CDR3 length equals 14 residues. CDR3 sequence reads: CASSFGVNTGELFF. CDR3 DNA sequence: TGTGCCAGCAGCTTCGGAGTGAACACCGGGGAGCTGTTTTTT.

This clonotype has at least ten counts. The rearrangement uses TRBV20-1 and TRBJ2-3; D call uncertain. The V gene lost 3 bases and the J gene lost 5 bases, with 6 bases spanning the gap. This CDR3 region has 11 residues. The germline V gene encodes CDR1 DFQATT and CDR2 SNEGSKA (reference sequence). The CDR3 spells CSASSRDTQYF. DNA for the CDR3: TGCAGTGCTAGCAGTAGAGATACGCAGTATTTT.

Turning to this clonotype: One end of the junction fails to match germline, which may point to a read error. This CDR3 reads CASSPDGADYGYYF. In nucleotides, the CDR3 is TGTGCCAGCAGCCCCGATGGGGCAGACTATGGCTACTACTTC. The rearrangement links TRBV5-5 to TRBJ1-2; possibly TRBD1 for D (5 bases). The CDR3 length is 14 residues. Germline-derived CDR1 and CDR2 are SGHKS and YYEKEE (reference sequence).